These T cell receptor beta chains were read from a single sample in a study of blood T cell repertoires in COVID-19. Only in-frame clones appear in the TCRdb table, and some are missing; sequencing was by immunoSEQ multiplex PCR. This table has about 210,000 clones, about four fifths appearing once. The sample comprised PBMCs or T cells enriched from blood (not recorded which). Source of these receptors: a woman aged 50 to 60 with acute COVID-19. The CDR3 runs from the conserved cysteine through the conserved F or W. A D gene is named only where the DNA matches it firmly. Expanded clones are given a class, and other clones once, few, many or no size at all.

clone size	D gene	V gene	CDR3 protein
.	.	TRBV7-3	CASSPGQMNTEAFF
few	.	TRBV19	CASSYRVDNQPQHF
.	TRBD1	TRBV28	CASVRTTGAYNSPLHF
.	.	TRBV7-2	CASSPRGGYEKLFF
once	TRBD1	TRBV7-8	CASSLDRLNYGYTF
few	.	TRBV7-2	CASSLGANNEKLFF
.	TRBD1	TRBV3-1/TRBV3-2	CASSRNRGLTEAFF
few	.	TRBV12-3/TRBV12-4	CANREGTNTEAFF
.	TRBD2	TRBV19	CASTPSGGPSDTQYF
.	.	TRBV28	CASSLNPLGSYPETQYF